These 18 T cell receptor beta chains share one sample of origin, sequenced in a study of T cell responses to AZD1222 COVID-19 vaccine. Here immunoSEQ multiplex PCR was the method, and the copy in TCRdb shows in-frame clones only, minus some. Here the sample spans approximately 100,000 clones, approximately 88% being singletons. The sequences come from peripheral blood, collected on day 0 of AZD1222 vaccination. The receptors here all came from an adult in good health.

This clone occurred once. This chain connects TRBV16 to TRBJ2-3; possibly TRBD2 for D (6 bases). CDR3 length: 14 residues. V lost 4 bases, J lost 4 bases, and 12 bases lay in between. In germline, CDR1 is KGHSY, CDR2 FQNENV. The CDR3 sequence is CASSPLRESDTQYF. The CDR3, as DNA: TGTGCCAGCAGCCCGCTCCGGGAGTCAGATACGCAGTATTTT. Variable domain in full (rest from reference TRBV16 and TRBJ2-3): GEEVAQTPKHLVRGEGQKAKLYCAPIKGHSYVFWYQQVLKNEFKFLISFQNENVFDETGMPKERFSAKCLPNSPCSLEIQATKLEDSAVYFCASSPLRESDTQYFGPGTRLTVL.

This chain connects TRBV6-5 to TRBJ1-3; possibly TRBD1 for D (5 bases). Between the trimmed V and J ends, which lost 6 bases and 4 bases, there was a span of 10 bases. CDR3 length: 13 amino acids. Germline loops: CDR1 MNHEY, CDR2 SVGAGI. In DNA form, the CDR3 reads TGTGCCAGCAGCCAGGGAACAGGAAACACCATATATTTT. Translation: CASSQGTGNTIYF.

The chain uses TRBV21-1 and TRBJ2-7. TRBV21-1 is a pseudogene locus. This CDR3 is built from 12 residues. The CDR3, as DNA: TGTGCCAGCAGCAAAGGGGACTACGAGCAGTACTTC. This translates into CASSKGDYEQYF.

This rearrangement joins TRBV10-3 to TRBJ1-2; D is undetermined. Trimming cost V 5 bases and J 3 bases, with 7 bases left between them. Germline V lookup: CDR1 ENHRY, CDR2 SYGVKD. The CDR3 sequence is 12 residues long. Here the CDR3 DNA reads TGTGCCATCAGTCCCCAGGACTATGGCTACACCTTC. Translated: CAISPQDYGYTF.

V is TRBV10-3 and J is TRBJ1-6, with 7 bases identical to TRBD1. The CDR3 contains 14 residues. Germline lookup yields CDR1 ENHRY and CDR2 SYGVKD. V shed 7 bases and J 7 bases; nucleotides not matched to a gene: 7. The DNA of the CDR3 is TGTGCCATCAAGCGTGGGACAGAGAATTCACCCCTCCACTTT. It translates to CAIKRGTENSPLHF.

The CDR3 here is CSAATGTQYF. The CDR3 DNA is TGCAGTGCTGCCACCGGAACCCAGTACTTC. The chain carries TRBV20-1 and TRBJ2-5; D unclear. Trimming removed 5 bases from V and 8 bases from J, with 9 bases in between. The CDR3 is 10 residues long. From germline, CDR1 is DFQATT and CDR2 SNEGSKA (reference sequence).

The rearrangement joins TRBV18 to TRBJ1-1; D is uncertain. With 3 bases removed from V and 3 bases from J, the gap between germline ends came to 8 bases. The V gene's germline CDR1 is KGHSH and CDR2 LQKENI. There are 13 residues in the CDR3. CDR3 in DNA: TGTGCCAGCTCACCCACGAGGGACACTGAAGCTTTCTTT. Translation: CASSPTRDTEAFF.

V gene TRBV15 combines with J gene TRBJ2-1, with 8 bases aligning to TRBD2. Germline V gene sequence: CDR1 LNHNV, CDR2 YYDKDF (reference sequence). CDR3 size: 15 residues. Trimming took 0 bases from V and 6 from J; bases not matched to a gene: 4. As DNA, the CDR3 is TGTGCCACCAGCAGAGATGCCGGGGGGGGCAATGAGCAGTTCTTC. This sequence encodes CATSRDAGGGNEQFF.

This clone was counted a few times. The V gene is TRBV30, the J gene TRBJ2-4; the D gene could be TRBD1 or TRBD2 (5 bases each). The CDR3 totals 13 residues. The germline V gene encodes CDR1 GTSNPN and CDR2 SVGIG (reference sequence). The V gene lost 5 bases and the J gene lost 3 bases, with 11 bases spanning the gap. The CDR3 DNA follows: TGTGCCTGGGGGGGAGAAGGCAAAAACATTCAGTACTTC. Translated, it gives CAWGGEGKNIQYF. Full variable domain (missing parts from reference TRBV30 and TRBJ2-4): SQTIHQWPATLVQPVGSPLSLECTVEGTSNPNLYWYRQAAGRGLQLLFYSVGIGQISSEVPQNLSASRPQDRQFILSSKKLLLSDSGFYLCAWGGEGKNIQYFGAGTRLSVL.

This clone was counted only a few times. This chain joins TRBV7-3 and TRBJ1-2; D might be TRBD1 (5 bases). The germline gives CDR1 SGHTA, CDR2 FQGTGA. The germline V and J ends were trimmed by 4 bases and 7 bases, with 16 bases remaining between them. The CDR3 runs 14 residues. DNA for the CDR3: TGTGCCAGCAGCTCTCCCGGGGACCATAGTGGCTACACCTTC. Amino acid sequence: CASSSPGDHSGYTF.

The V call is TRBV10-3, the J call TRBJ1-5, with 9 bases fitting TRBD1. The CDR3 length is 16 residues. CDR1 is ENHRY, CDR2 SYGVKD, per germline. The V segment lost 0 bases and the J segment 2 bases; nucleotides outside the gene matches: 2. CDR3 bases: TGTGCCATCAGTGAGTCAGGGACAGGGCGCAATCAGCCCCAGCATTTT. Its protein is CAISESGTGRNQPQHF.

The chain couples TRBV28 to TRBJ1-3, with D uncertain. This CDR3 contains 12 residues. CDR1 and CDR2 (germline): MDHEN, SYDVKM. V was shortened by 4 bases and J by 6 bases, with 7 bases between the two germline ends. The CDR3 sequence is CASSYDLNTIYF. As DNA, the CDR3 is TGTGCCAGCAGTTACGACCTAAACACCATATATTTT. Full variable domain (remainder filled in from reference TRBV28 and TRBJ1-3): DVKVTQSSRYLVKRTGEKVFLECVQDMDHENMFWYRQDPGLGLRLIYFSYDVKMKEKGDIPEGYSVSREKKERFSLILESASTNQTSMYLCASSYDLNTIYFGEGSWLTVV.

CDR3 residues: CASSLGLAAGETQYF. DNA of the CDR3: TGTGCCAGCAGCTTGGGACTAGCGGCAGGAGAGACCCAGTACTTC. J is TRBJ2-5 and V is TRBV5-4, with TRBD2 matching 9 bases. The CDR3 consists of 15 residues. Germline loops: CDR1 SGHNT, CDR2 YYREEE (reference sequence). The V segment lost 0 bases and the J segment 4 bases; nucleotides outside the gene matches: 4. The complete variable domain, with remaining parts taken from reference TRBV5-4 and TRBJ2-5, reads ETGVTQSPTHLIKTRGQQVTLRCSSQSGHNTVSWYQQALGQGPQFIFQYYREEENGRGNFPPRFSGLQFPNYSSELNVNALELDDSALYLCASSLGLAAGETQYFGPGTRLLVL.

The chain carries TRBV25-1 and TRBJ1-4; D is ambiguous. With 0 bases removed from V and 7 bases from J, the gap between germline ends came to 6 bases. CDR3 size: 13 residues. Germline V gene data show CDR1 as MGHDK and CDR2 as SYGVNS. The CDR3 sequence is CASSEYPPEKLFF. In DNA form, the CDR3 reads TGTGCCAGCAGTGAATACCCCCCTGAAAAACTGTTTTTT. Using reference TRBV25-1 and TRBJ1-4 for the parts outside the CDR3, the full variable domain is EADIYQTPRYLVIGTGKKITLECSQTMGHDKMYWYQQDPGMELHLIHYSYGVNSTEKGDLSSESTVSRIRTEHFPLTLESARPSHTSQYLCASSEYPPEKLFFGSGTQLSVL.

The rearrangement joins TRBV5-1 to TRBJ2-2, with D possibly TRBD1 on 5 matching bases. The CDR3 sequence is 14 residues long. V lost 0 bases to trimming and J lost 5 bases, with 8 bases between them. Germline CDR1 SGHRS, CDR2 YFSETQ. CDR3 sequence: CASSLVTGTGELFF. Here the CDR3 DNA reads TGCGCCAGCAGCTTGGTTACAGGTACCGGGGAGCTGTTTTTT.

J is TRBJ1-2 and V is TRBV19; the D is unclear. Trimming pared 6 bases from V and 8 bases from J, leaving 19 bases between. The CDR3 covers 14 residues. Germline lookup yields CDR1 LNHDA and CDR2 SQIVND (reference sequence). For the CDR3, the DNA is TGTGCCAGTAGGGACCGGGCCACTGTATGGGGCTACACCTTC. This gives the protein CASRDRATVWGYTF.

V usage is TRBV30 and J usage is TRBJ1-5, with TRBD1 matching 7 bases. The V gene end was trimmed by 5 bases and the J gene end by 7 bases; junction bases not matched to a gene: 11. In germline, CDR1 is GTSNPN, CDR2 SVGIG (reference sequence). The CDR3 totals 14 residues. The CDR3 sequence: CAWGRRGAGQPQHF. Written as DNA, the CDR3 is TGTGCCTGGGGCCGCAGGGGGGCCGGGCAGCCCCAGCATTTT.

The chain's CDR3 is CASSQDGGGTSVLLQYF. For the CDR3, the DNA is TGTGCCAGCAGCCAAGACGGGGGAGGGACTAGCGTCCTATTACAGTACTTC. The genes are TRBV3-1 (or the pseudogene TRBV3-2) and TRBJ2-5, with TRBD2 matching over 10 bases. The CDR3 runs to 17 residues. The V gene's germline CDR1 is LGHDT and CDR2 YNNKEL (reference sequence). With 0 bases clipped from V and 11 bases from J, the junction kept 15 bases outside the gene matches.